The next 26 T cell receptor beta chains were all read from a single sample in a study of OX40 agonist ivuxolimab in advanced cancers. The table came from immunoSEQ multiplex PCR; TCRdb's copy has only in-frame clones and leaves some out. The data contain tens of thousands of clones, over 70% of them singletons. Sequencing was performed on CD4+ or CD8+ T cells sorted from blood, taken in a trial of the OX40 agonist ivuxolimab. Every receptor here comes from an adult with an advanced solid tumor such as melanoma, head and neck, liver or kidney cancer.

The V gene is TRBV6-6, the J gene TRBJ1-1; 8 nucleotides agree with TRBD1. V dropped 4 bases and J dropped 1; count of bases not matched to a gene: 5. The CDR3 has 15 amino acids. Germline V lookup: CDR1 MNHNY, CDR2 SVGAGI (reference sequence). The CDR3 region is CASSSQGAGNTEAFF. For the CDR3, the DNA is TGTGCCAGCAGTTCCCAGGGGGCGGGGAACACTGAAGCTTTCTTT.

The chain uses TRBV6-6 and TRBJ1-1; 9 bases align to TRBD1. Germline-derived CDR1 and CDR2 are MNHNY and SVGAGI (reference sequence). This CDR3 is built from 12 residues. J lost 11 bases, V lost 4 bases, and 5 bases had no gene match. As DNA, the CDR3 is TGTGCCAGCAGTTCCGGGACAGGGACCGCTTTCTTT. Residues: CASSSGTGTAFF.

This clone was seen more than once but under ten times. The rearrangement links TRBV19 to TRBJ1-1; the D gene is possibly TRBD1 (5 bases). V was trimmed by 3 bases and J by 2 bases, leaving 10 bases between them. CDR1 LNHDA and CDR2 SQIVND come from the germline V gene (reference sequence). This CDR3 contains 14 residues. The CDR3 bases are TGTGCCAGTAGTATTAGTCAGGGCAACACTGAAGCTTTCTTT. Translating gives CASSISQGNTEAFF.

This clone turned up a few times. This chain links TRBV19 with TRBJ1-1; the match to TRBD1 covers 9 bases. Germline V lookup: CDR1 LNHDA, CDR2 SQIVND (reference sequence). V dropped 2 bases and J dropped 6; count of bases not matched to a gene: 13. The CDR3 sequence is 17 residues long. CDR3 sequence reads: CASSIRGAGQGFSEAFF. CDR3 bases: TGTGCCAGTAGTATAAGAGGTGCGGGACAGGGTTTTTCTGAAGCTTTCTTT.

CDR3 coding DNA: TGTGCCAGCAGCAACTCCGACAGGGAGGTGATCACCGGGGAGCTGTTTTTT. Its protein is CASSNSDREVITGELFF. The J gene is TRBJ2-2, the V gene TRBV11-2, with D perhaps TRBD1 (7 bases). CDR3 length equals 17 residues. CDR1 is SGHAT and CDR2 is FQNNGV in the germline V gene. V shed 5 bases and J shed 4 bases, with 20 bases lying between them.

This chain connects TRBV11-1 to TRBJ2-5; D is possibly TRBD2 (5 bases). Trimming cost V 3 bases and J 5 bases, with 10 bases left between them. Per the germline V gene, CDR1 is SGHAT and CDR2 is FQDESV (reference sequence). The CDR3 spans 13 residues. The chain's CDR3 is CASSFYGSETQYF. CDR3 nucleotides: TGTGCCAGCAGCTTTTATGGGAGTGAGACCCAGTACTTC.

The V call is TRBV27, the J call TRBJ1-4; 11 positions agree with TRBD1. The germline CDR1 and CDR2 sequences are MNHEY and SMNVEV (reference sequence). The J segment lost 4 bases and the V segment lost 5 bases, leaving 9 bases of the junction unmatched. This CDR3 region has 17 residues. The CDR3 DNA reads as TGTGCCAGCAGTGTTCCGGGACAGGGGGAGCTTAATGAAAAACTGTTTTTT. It is translated as CASSVPGQGELNEKLFF.

The chain combines TRBV7-6 with TRBJ2-1, with D perhaps matching TRBD1 or TRBD2 (5 bases each). The ends were cut back, 4 bases at V and 10 bases at J, with 20 bases in the middle. CDR1 and CDR2 from the germline V gene are SGHVS and FNYEAQ. There are 15 residues in the CDR3. Written as DNA, the CDR3 is TGTGCCAGCAGCTCACGTTGGGGGAACCCAACGGAGCAGTTCTTC. Its protein product is CASSSRWGNPTEQFF.

This chain links TRBV6-6 with TRBJ1-2; D uncertain. The V and J ends lost 0 bases and 6 bases respectively, with 11 bases between them. The germline V gene has CDR1 MNHNY and CDR2 SVGAGI (reference sequence). There are 14 residues in the CDR3. CDR3: CASSYSVSLDGYTF. The CDR3 DNA reads as TGTGCCAGCAGTTACTCTGTGAGTCTCGATGGCTACACCTTC.

This clone was seen many times. This chain uses TRBV6-6 with TRBJ2-7, with a possible D match to TRBD1 (5 bases). The V end was cut by 0 bases, the J end by 5 bases, with 11 bases between. The CDR3 covers 14 residues. Looked up from germline, CDR1 is MNHNY and CDR2 is SVGAGI (reference sequence). The CDR3 DNA sequence: TGTGCCAGCAGTTACTCGGCTCAGGGCGACGAGCAGTACTTC. It specifies CASSYSAQGDEQYF.

This chain links TRBV7-3 with TRBJ1-1; D remains unclear. Trimming shortened V by 2 bases and J by 4 bases, and 8 bases separated the two germline ends. This CDR3 is 13 amino acids long. Germline-derived CDR1 and CDR2 are SGHTA and FQGTGA. The CDR3 sequence is CASSLLPGTEAFF. CDR3 sequence (DNA): TGTGCCAGCAGCTTATTGCCGGGCACTGAAGCTTTCTTT.

This chain connects TRBV6-1 to TRBJ2-3; the D is unclear. This CDR3 comprises 13 residues. Deletions cut 0 bases from V and 12 bases from J, with 13 bases between. The germline CDR1 and CDR2 sequences are MNHNS and SASEGT. The CDR3 bases are TGTGCCAGCAGTGAAGCGCCCGGTAATTTTCAGTATTTT. Translating gives CASSEAPGNFQYF.

V gene TRBV7-8 combines with J gene TRBJ2-2; perhaps D is TRBD1 or TRBD2 (6 bases each). V lost 5 bases and J lost 2, with 15 bases in between. This CDR3 is built from 16 residues. The germline V gene has CDR1 SGHVS and CDR2 FQNEAQ. CDR3 sequence reads: CASSPRGQLNTGELFF. As DNA, the CDR3 is TGTGCCAGCAGCCCCCGGGGGCAGCTAAACACCGGGGAGCTGTTTTTT.

V usage is TRBV30 and J usage is TRBJ2-5, with D uncertain. The J call may be in error: the DNA end matches TRBJ2-7 better. The CDR3 sequence is 12 residues long. The germline CDR1 and CDR2 sequences are GTSNPN and SVGIG (reference sequence). Here the CDR3 DNA reads TGTGCCTCGGGCGGTCCTAACTACGAGCAGTACTTC. Its translation: CASGGPNYEQYF.

Here the CDR3 reads CASSPGGRSGYTF. In DNA, the CDR3 is TGTGCCAGCAGCCCAGGGGGCCGGTCTGGCTACACCTTC. The chain has TRBV6-5 and TRBJ1-2; 8 bases agree with TRBD1. The trim removed 6 bases at V and 7 bases at J, leaving 7 bases unmatched. The CDR3 contains 13 residues. Germline CDR1 reads MNHEY; CDR2 reads SVGAGI.

This chain uses TRBV6-5 with TRBJ2-3; no definite D call. CDR1 and CDR2 from the germline V gene are MNHEY and SVGAGI. V shed 8 bases and J shed 1 base, with 10 bases lying between them. This CDR3 spans 13 amino acids. The CDR3 loop is CASHTAGTDTQYF. The CDR3 DNA reads TGTGCCAGCCATACGGCGGGCACAGATACGCAGTATTTT.

This rearrangement joins TRBV30 to TRBJ2-3, with 11 bases that match TRBD2. The CDR3 contains 17 residues. Germline trimming cut 1 base from V and 4 bases from J; bases unmatched to any gene: 10. CDR1 is GTSNPN, CDR2 SVGIG, per germline (reference sequence). The DNA for the CDR3 is TGTGCCTGGAGTGGTAGCGGGAGGGCCGAATTGCCAGATACGCAGTATTTT. This sequence encodes CAWSGSGRAELPDTQYF.

The chain recombines TRBV11-3 with TRBJ2-7; the D gene is possibly TRBD1 (7 bases). The CDR3 has 13 amino acids. From germline, CDR1 is SGHNT and CDR2 YENEEA. Between the trimmed V and J ends, which lost 6 bases and 7 bases, there was a span of 16 bases. CDR3 residues: CASRLRGAKEQYF. The CDR3 DNA follows: TGTGCCAGCAGACTCAGGGGGGCGAAAGAGCAGTACTTC.

The rearrangement uses TRBV11-3 and TRBJ1-4; 9 positions match TRBD1. There are 17 residues in the CDR3. V lost 5 bases to trimming and J lost 0 bases; unmatched junction nucleotides: 7. The germline V gene has CDR1 SGHNT and CDR2 YENEEA. CDR3 amino acids: CASSSTRDRATNEKLFF. CDR3 in DNA: TGTGCCAGCAGCAGCACGCGGGACAGGGCAACTAATGAAAAACTGTTTTTT.

This chain uses TRBV7-3 with TRBJ2-7; D call uncertain. CDR3 length: 15 amino acids. Germline CDR1 reads SGHTA; CDR2 reads FQGTGA. Deletions cut 2 bases from V and 5 bases from J, with 16 bases between. The CDR3: CASSLVANSGDEQYF. CDR3 DNA: TGTGCCAGCAGCTTAGTAGCAAACTCTGGCGACGAGCAGTACTTC.

The V call is TRBV6-1, the J call TRBJ1-1, with D hard to call. The CDR3 consists of 15 residues. The V gene's germline CDR1 is MNHNS and CDR2 SASEGT. V shed 0 bases and J shed 1 base, with 9 bases lying between them. CDR3 sequence (DNA): TGTGCCAGCAGTGAAGCTGCGAGGTGGAACACTGAAGCTTTCTTT. Translation gives CASSEAARWNTEAFF.

The chain links TRBV28 to TRBJ1-5; D might be TRBD1 (5 bases). Germline V gives CDR1 MDHEN, CDR2 SYDVKM. The CDR3 is 12 residues long. The ends were cut back, 4 bases at V and 4 bases at J, with 5 bases in the middle. CDR3 coding DNA: TGTGCCAGCAGTTGGACAAATCAGCCCCAGCATTTT. This translates into CASSWTNQPQHF.

This chain uses TRBV5-4 with TRBJ2-2; 9 positions agree with TRBD1. CDR1 and CDR2 from the germline V gene are SGHNT and YYREEE (reference sequence). The CDR3 is 15 residues long. The J segment lost 6 bases and the V segment lost 3 bases, leaving 6 bases of the junction unmatched. CDR3 region: CASSSGQGLPGELFF. Written as DNA, the CDR3 is TGTGCCAGCAGCTCGGGACAGGGTTTACCCGGGGAGCTGTTTTTT.

This clone was seen only once. The CDR3 DNA follows: TGTGCCAGCAGTCCCAGGGCAGGGAATAATTCACCCCTCCACTTT. It is translated as CASSPRAGNNSPLHF. The chain carries TRBV6-5 and TRBJ1-6; maybe TRBD1 (5 bases). Between the trimmed V and J ends, which lost 5 bases and 5 bases, there was a span of 13 bases. This CDR3 comprises 15 residues. Germline lookup yields CDR1 MNHEY and CDR2 SVGAGI.

This sequence joins TRBV6-1 and TRBJ1-2; TRBD1 is a possible D gene (5 bases). CDR1 is MNHNS and CDR2 is SASEGT in the germline V gene. With 3 bases removed from V and 4 bases from J, the gap between germline ends came to 15 bases. The CDR3 has 15 residues. The CDR3 DNA reads TGTGCCAGCAGTGACGGGAACAAAGGGACCTATGGCTACACCTTC. Its translation is CASSDGNKGTYGYTF.

The gene calls are TRBV7-8 and TRBJ2-5, with D maybe TRBD2 (5 bases). V lost 6 bases and J 2 bases, leaving 16 bases between the germline ends. CDR1 and CDR2 (germline): SGHVS, FQNEAQ. The CDR3 totals 15 residues. In nucleotides, the CDR3 is TGTGCCAGCAGTGGCTTGGGGAGCGGACAAGAGACCCAGTACTTC. Amino acid sequence: CASSGLGSGQETQYF.